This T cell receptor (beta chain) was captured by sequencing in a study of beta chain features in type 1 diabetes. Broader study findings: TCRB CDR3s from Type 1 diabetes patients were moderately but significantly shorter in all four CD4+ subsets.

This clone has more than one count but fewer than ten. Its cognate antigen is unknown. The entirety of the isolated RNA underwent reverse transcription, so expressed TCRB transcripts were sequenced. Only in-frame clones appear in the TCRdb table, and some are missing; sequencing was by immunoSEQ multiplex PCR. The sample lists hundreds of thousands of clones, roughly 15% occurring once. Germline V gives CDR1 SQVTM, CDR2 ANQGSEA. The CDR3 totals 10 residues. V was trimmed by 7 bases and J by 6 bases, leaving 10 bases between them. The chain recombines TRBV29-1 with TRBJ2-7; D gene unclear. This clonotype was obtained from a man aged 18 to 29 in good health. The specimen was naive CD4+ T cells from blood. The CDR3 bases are TGCAGCGCCCGCAACTCCGAGCAGTACTTC. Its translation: CSARNSEQYF.